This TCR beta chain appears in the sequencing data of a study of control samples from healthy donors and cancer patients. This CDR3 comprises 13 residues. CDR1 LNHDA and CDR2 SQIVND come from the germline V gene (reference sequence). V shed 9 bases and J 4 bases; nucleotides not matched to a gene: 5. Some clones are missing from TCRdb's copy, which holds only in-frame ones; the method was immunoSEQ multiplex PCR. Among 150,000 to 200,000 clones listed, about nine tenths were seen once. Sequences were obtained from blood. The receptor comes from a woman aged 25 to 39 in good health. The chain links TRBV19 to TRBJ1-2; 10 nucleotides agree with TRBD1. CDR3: CASRDRGGYGYTF. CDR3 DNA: TGTGCCAGCCGGGACAGGGGTGGCTATGGCTACACCTTC.